Detailed here is one TCR beta chain. This record comes from a study of cytomegalovirus exposure and HLA in healthy donors. Trimming removed 4 bases at V and 9 bases at J, with 16 bases between. The CDR3 extends over 15 amino acids. Germline loops: CDR1 MNHEY, CDR2 SVGAGI. Primers included in the PCR were 60 Vbeta and 13 Jbeta primers. The assay was immunoSEQ multiplex PCR, and TCRdb's table has in-frame clones only and misses some. In all, the sample yields some 130,000 clones. The J gene is TRBJ1-6, the V gene TRBV6-5; D ambiguous. The receptor was isolated from a man aged 18 to 29 in good health and CMV-seronegative. Sequencing was performed on PBMCs. The CDR3 loop is CASSFWAGSPSPLHF. The CDR3 DNA sequence: TGTGCCAGCAGTTTCTGGGCCGGGAGCCCTTCACCCCTCCACTTT.